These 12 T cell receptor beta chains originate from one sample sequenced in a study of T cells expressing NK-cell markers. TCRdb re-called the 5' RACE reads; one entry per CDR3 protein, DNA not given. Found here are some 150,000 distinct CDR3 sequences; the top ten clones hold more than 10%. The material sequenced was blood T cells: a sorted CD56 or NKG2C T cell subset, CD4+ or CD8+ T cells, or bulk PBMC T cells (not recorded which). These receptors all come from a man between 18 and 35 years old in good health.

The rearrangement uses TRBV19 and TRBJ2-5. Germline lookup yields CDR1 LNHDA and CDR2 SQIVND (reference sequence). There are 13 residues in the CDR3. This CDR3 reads CASSIGSQETQYF.

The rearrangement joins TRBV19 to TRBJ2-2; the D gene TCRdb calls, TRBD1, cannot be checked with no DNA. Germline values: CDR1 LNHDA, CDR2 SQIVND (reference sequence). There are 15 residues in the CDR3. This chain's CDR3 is CASSILLGRAGELFF.

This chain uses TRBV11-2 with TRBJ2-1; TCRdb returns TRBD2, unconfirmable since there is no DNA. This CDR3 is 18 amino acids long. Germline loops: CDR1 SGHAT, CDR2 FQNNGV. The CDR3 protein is CASSLRATSGGTYNEQFF.

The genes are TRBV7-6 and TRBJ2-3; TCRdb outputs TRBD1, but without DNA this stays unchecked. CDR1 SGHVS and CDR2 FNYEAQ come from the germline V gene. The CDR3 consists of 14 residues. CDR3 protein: CASSKDRGHNTQYF. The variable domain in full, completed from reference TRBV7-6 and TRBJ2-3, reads GAGVSQSPRYKVTKRGQDVALRCDPISGHVSLYWYRQALGQGPEFLTYFNYEAQQDKSGLPNDRFSAERPEGSISTLTIQRTEQRDSAMYRCASSKDRGHNTQYFGPGTRLTVL.

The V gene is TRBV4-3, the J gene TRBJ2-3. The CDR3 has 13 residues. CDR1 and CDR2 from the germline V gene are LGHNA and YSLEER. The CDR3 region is CASSLGATDTQYF.

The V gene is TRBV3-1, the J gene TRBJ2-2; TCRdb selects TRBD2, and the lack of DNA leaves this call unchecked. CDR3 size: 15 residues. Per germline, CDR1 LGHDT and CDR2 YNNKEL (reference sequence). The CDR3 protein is CASSHSGRDAGELFF.

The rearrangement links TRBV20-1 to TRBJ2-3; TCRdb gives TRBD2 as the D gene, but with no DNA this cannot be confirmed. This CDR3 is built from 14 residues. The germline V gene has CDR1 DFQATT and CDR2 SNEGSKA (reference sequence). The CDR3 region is CSATPSSSSDTQYF.

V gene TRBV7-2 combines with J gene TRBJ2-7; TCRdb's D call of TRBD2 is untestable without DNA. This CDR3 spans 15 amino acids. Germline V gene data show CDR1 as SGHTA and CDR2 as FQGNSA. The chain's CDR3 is CASSLTSGPSYEQYF.

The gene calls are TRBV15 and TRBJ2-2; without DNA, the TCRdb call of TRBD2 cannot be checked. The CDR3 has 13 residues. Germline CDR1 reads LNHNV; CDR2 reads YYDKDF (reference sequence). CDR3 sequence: CATSGTSTGELFF.

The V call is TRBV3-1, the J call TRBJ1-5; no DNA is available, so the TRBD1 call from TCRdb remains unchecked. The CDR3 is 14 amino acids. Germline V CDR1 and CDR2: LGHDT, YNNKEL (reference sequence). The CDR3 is CASSETQGDQPQHF.

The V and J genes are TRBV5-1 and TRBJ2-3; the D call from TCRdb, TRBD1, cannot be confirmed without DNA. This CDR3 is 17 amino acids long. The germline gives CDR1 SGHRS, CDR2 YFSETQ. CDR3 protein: CASSDTGTASSTDTQYF.

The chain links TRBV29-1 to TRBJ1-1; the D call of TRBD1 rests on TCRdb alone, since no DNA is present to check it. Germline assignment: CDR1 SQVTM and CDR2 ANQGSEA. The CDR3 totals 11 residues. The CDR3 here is CSVDEWGEAFF.